A selection of T cell receptor beta chains follows, all from one sample in a study of T-cell memory formation after mild COVID-19. TCRdb reanalysed the 5' RACE reads using MiXCR and keeps one entry per CDR3 protein. The sample includes about 470,000 distinct CDR3 sequences, 20% to 25% of them seen just once. The sequencing input was PBMCs or a T cell subset sorted from them (not recorded which). The receptors shown here come from an adult woman who had mild COVID-19 (a few samples of this study predate the infection). Cell type and time point are not known. CDR3s include the opening cysteine and the closing phenylalanine or tryptophan. The D gene is left open where the match is weak. Size tells how often a clone was seen (once, few, many) or the class of an expanded clone, and some rows leave it out.

d_call,clone_size,j_call,v_call,cdr3_aa,cdr3_nt
NA,NA,TRBJ2-6,TRBV12-3/TRBV12-4,CASSPRDRANVLTF,TGTGCCAGCAGTCCCCGGGACAGGGCCAACGTCCTGACTTTC
NA,NA,TRBJ1-6,TRBV2,CASSESVYNSPLHF,TGTGCCAGCAGTGAATCAGTCTATAATTCACCCCTCCACTTT
NA,NA,TRBJ2-2,TRBV6-2/TRBV6-3,CASSYPGGGWDTGELFF,TGTGCCAGCAGTTACCCAGGAGGGGGCTGGGACACCGGGGAGCTGTTTTTT
NA,few,TRBJ2-5,TRBV7-6,CASSPQTSQETQYF,TGTGCCAGCAGCCCACAGACAAGTCAAGAGACCCAGTACTTC
NA,NA,TRBJ2-3,TRBV7-9,CASSLEGLPTDTQYF,TGTGCCAGCAGCTTAGAGGGACTTCCCACAGATACGCAGTATTTT
NA,NA,TRBJ1-1,TRBV27,CASSSMNTEAFF,TGTGCCAGCAGTTCTATGAACACTGAAGCTTTCTTT
TRBD1,NA,TRBJ2-7,TRBV3-1,CASSQVSTRTGFAEQYF,TGTGCCAGCAGCCAAGTTTCTACGCGGACAGGTTTCGCCGAGCAGTACTTC
TRBD2,NA,TRBJ2-5,TRBV28,CASSVGVTSGKQETQYF,TGTGCCAGCAGTGTCGGGGTCACTAGCGGGAAACAAGAGACCCAGTACTTC
TRBD1,NA,TRBJ2-3,TRBV4-3,CASSQDPNGQGAQDTQYF,TGCGCCAGCAGCCAAGATCCCAATGGACAGGGGGCACAAGATACGCAGTATTTT
NA,few,TRBJ1-4,TRBV2,CASSEAKQGGEKLFF,TGTGCCAGCAGTGAAGCTAAACAGGGCGGGGAAAAACTGTTTTTT